The present TCR beta chain was sequenced within a study of CD8+CD57+ T cells in acquired aplastic anemia. The study, taken as a whole, reports: CD8+ Simpson's diversity in patients was not significantly different from that in controls. Patients and controls were found to share over 25 CD8+ CDR3 sequences.

This clonotype was recorded at least ten times. Its antigen remains unknown. Investigators profiled TCR beta VDJ and CDR3 from genomic DNA template. TCRdb itself ran the reads through MiXCR, one entry per CDR3 protein. The repertoire includes about 240,000 distinct CDR3 sequences, 40% to 50% of them detected once, and 7% to 10% sits in the top ten. The ends lost 3 bases at V and 10 bases at J; junction bases unmatched: 10. Per the germline V gene, CDR1 is SGHAT and CDR2 is FQNNGV. CDR3 length: 14 amino acids. Patients chosen for sequencing had shown CD8+CD57+ cell expansion by flow cytometry. The sample comprised sorted CD4+, CD8+, or CD8+CD57+ T cells (not recorded which) from PBMCs. The V and J genes are TRBV11-2 and TRBJ1-2; TRBD1 agrees at 8 bases. The sequence was collected from a human donor with aplastic anemia. This CDR3 reads CASSFHGQGYNYTF. CDR3 bases: TGTGCCAGCAGCTTTCACGGACAGGGTTATAACTACACCTTC.